The 18 T cell receptor beta chains reported below all come from one sample, sequenced in a study of CD8+CD57+ T cells in acquired aplastic anemia (dated by TCRdb to the late 2010s). The instrument was an Illumina HiSeq 2000. Genomic DNA served as template for TCR beta VDJ combination and CDR3 sequence profiling. The public reads were reanalyzed by TCRdb: fastp trimming at Q25, MiXCR alignment, in-frame beta chains only. Rows matching on CDR3 protein sequence are summarized as one entry with the most common DNA and genes. Across this sample there are 200,000 to 250,000 distinct CDR3 sequences, with 55% to 65% seen only once. The biggest ten clones account for 58% of the sample. Patients chosen for sequencing had shown expansion of CD8+CD57+ cells by flow cytometry. Sequences were obtained from sorted CD4+, CD8+, or CD8+CD57+ T cells (not recorded which) from PBMCs. The source of these receptors is a human donor with aplastic anemia.

This chain uses TRBV5-1 with TRBJ1-2; D ambiguous. The CDR3 is made up of 16 amino acids. Deletions cut 0 bases from V and 4 bases from J, with 16 bases between. Germline V gene lookup returns CDR1 SGHRS and CDR2 YFSETQ. The CDR3 DNA is TGCGCCAGCAGCTTGGGGTGGGGAGTCCTAGGCTATGGCTACACCTTC. Protein: CASSLGWGVLGYGYTF.

This clonotype has only one observation. The chain combines TRBV2 with TRBJ2-5, with 10 bases fitting TRBD1. The length of the CDR3 is 13 residues. The germline V gene encodes CDR1 SNHLY and CDR2 FYNNEI. Trimming removed 10 bases from V and 4 bases from J; junction bases left unmatched: 6. DNA of the CDR3: TGTGCCACAGAGGGACAGGGGAGAGAGACCCAGTACTTC. Amino acids: CATEGQGRETQYF.

The CDR3 coding sequence is TGTGCCACCAGCGGGTACAGGGTGGGCACTGAAGCTTTCTTT. Translated, it gives CATSGYRVGTEAFF. The V call is TRBV15, the J call TRBJ1-1, with D tentatively TRBD1 (6 bases). Germline CDR1 and CDR2: LNHNV and YYDKDF (reference sequence). The CDR3 extends over 14 amino acids. Trimming took off 5 bases at V and 4 bases at J, with 14 bases between the two ends. The full variable domain, completed using reference TRBV15 and TRBJ1-1, is DAMVIQNPRYQVTQFGKPVTLSCSQTLNHNVMYWYQQKSSQAPKLLFHYYDKDFNNEADTPDNFQSRRPNTSFCFLDIRSPGLGDTAMYLCATSGYRVGTEAFFGQGTRLTVV.

This chain links TRBV7-6 with TRBJ2-3, with 12 bases matching TRBD2. Germline V gives CDR1 SGHVS, CDR2 FNYEAQ. This CDR3 spans 17 amino acids. V gave up 5 bases and J gave up 4 bases; unmatched junction bases: 10. For the CDR3, the DNA is TGTGCCAGCAGCCCCGCTACTAGACTAGCGGGGGCAGATACGCAGTATTTT. Encoded protein: CASSPATRLAGADTQYF.

J is TRBJ2-5 and V is TRBV24-1; 9 positions agree with TRBD2. The V segment lost 2 bases and the J segment 4 bases; nucleotides outside the gene matches: 4. CDR3 length equals 15 residues. CDR1 and CDR2 from the germline V gene are KGHDR and SFDVKD. CDR3 DNA sequence: TGTGCCACCAGTGATTCGGGGACTAGCAGAGAGACCCAGTACTTC. This translates into CATSDSGTSRETQYF.

The chain combines TRBV29-1 with TRBJ2-7, with D possibly TRBD2 on 5 matching bases. The CDR3 is 11 amino acids. CDR1 is SQVTM and CDR2 is ANQGSEA in the germline V gene. Trimming took 7 bases from V and 3 from J, leaving 10 bases between them. The CDR3 protein is CSAGSDYEQYF. CDR3 in DNA: TGCAGCGCGGGGTCGGACTACGAGCAGTACTTC.

The rearrangement links TRBV12-3 or TRBV12-4 to TRBJ2-1; tentative D call: TRBD1 (6 bases). This CDR3 is 13 amino acids long. Trimming removed 5 bases from V and 6 bases from J, with 11 bases in between. CDR3 loop: CASSAWTVNEQFF. DNA of the CDR3: TGTGCCAGCAGTGCATGGACAGTCAATGAGCAGTTCTTC.

This rearrangement joins TRBV7-3 to TRBJ1-5; D gene uncertain. This CDR3 is built from 12 residues. V gave up 4 bases and J gave up 4 bases, with 5 bases separating them. From germline, CDR1 is SGHTA and CDR2 FQGTGA. The CDR3 loop is CASSSRNQPQHF. CDR3 nucleotide sequence: TGTGCCAGCAGCTCTAGAAATCAGCCCCAGCATTTT.

The V gene is TRBV20-1, the J gene TRBJ2-7, with TRBD1 identical over 9 bases. J lost 8 bases, V lost 3 bases, and 8 bases had no gene match. The CDR3 has 13 amino acids. From germline, CDR1 is DFQATT and CDR2 SNEGSKA (reference sequence). The CDR3 spells CSASPGTGSQQYF. CDR3 bases: TGCAGTGCTAGTCCCGGGACAGGGTCTCAGCAGTACTTC.

Comment on this clonotype: The junction departs from the called germline gene at one end, perhaps through a read error. This chain uses TRBV5-4 with TRBJ2-7, with 7 bases that match TRBD2. The CDR3 sequence is 14 residues long. Looked up from germline, CDR1 is SGHNT and CDR2 is YYREEE (reference sequence). The CDR3 DNA reads as TGTGCCAGCAGCTTGGGCGGGAGTATCTACGGGCAGTACTTC. Translating it yields CASSLGGSIYGQYF.

The chain recombines TRBV10-3 with TRBJ1-1; D call uncertain. Trimming left V 6 bases short and J 1 base short, with 15 bases between. Germline V gives CDR1 ENHRY, CDR2 SYGVKD. This CDR3 comprises 15 residues. CDR3: CAIRQATRGNTEAFF. The CDR3 DNA reads TGTGCCATCAGGCAGGCAACCCGGGGGAACACTGAAGCTTTCTTT.

This chain's CDR3 is CASSPLGTNHRIVPLHF. In DNA form, the CDR3 reads TGTGCCAGCAGTCCTCTCGGGACAAATCACCGAATCGTTCCCCTCCACTTT. The chain carries TRBV12-3 or TRBV12-4 and TRBJ1-6; weak D call: TRBD1 (6 bases). The CDR3 is 17 residues long. V was clipped by 5 bases and J by 13 bases, with 27 bases between them.

This clonotype has just a few counts. The V call is TRBV7-9, the J call TRBJ1-1; TRBD1 agrees at 7 bases. V shed 5 bases, J shed 10 bases, and the junction held 4 bases outside the gene matches. Germline V gene sequence: CDR1 SEHNR, CDR2 FQNEAQ (reference sequence). CDR3 size: 11 residues. CDR3: CASSHDRVAFF. The CDR3 coding sequence is TGTGCCAGCAGCCACGACAGGGTAGCTTTCTTT.

The chain carries TRBV6-5 and TRBJ1-2; a possible D gene is TRBD1 (5 bases). V lost 6 bases, J lost 6 bases, and 11 bases lay in between. CDR3 length equals 12 residues. Germline V gives CDR1 MNHEY, CDR2 SVGAGI. The CDR3 spells CASRLRGDGYTF. DNA of the CDR3: TGTGCCAGCAGGCTGAGGGGAGATGGCTACACCTTC.

This clonotype was seen more than once but under ten times. The chain uses TRBV10-3 and TRBJ1-1; D unclear. The CDR3 spans 13 residues. The germline V and J ends were trimmed by 10 bases and 0 bases, with 12 bases remaining between them. Germline loops: CDR1 ENHRY, CDR2 SYGVKD. The CDR3 loop is CATARGLNTEAFF. The DNA for the CDR3 is TGTGCCACCGCGAGAGGACTGAACACTGAAGCTTTCTTT.

J is TRBJ2-3 and V is TRBV13; 7 positions agree with TRBD1. V trimming: 4 bases; J trimming: 2 bases; junction bases outside the gene matches: 9. The length of the CDR3 is 16 residues. Germline V gene lookup returns CDR1 PRHDT and CDR2 FYEKMQ (reference sequence). The CDR3 region has the DNA TGTGCCAGCAGCTCCCTGAGGACAGGCCCCACAGATACGCAGTATTTT. It is translated as CASSSLRTGPTDTQYF.

The chain has TRBV5-1 and TRBJ2-7; TRBD1 matches at 8 bases. Germline V gene lookup returns CDR1 SGHRS and CDR2 YFSETQ. V was pared by 5 bases and J by 5 bases, with 3 bases of the junction left unmatched. The CDR3 is made up of 12 amino acids. The CDR3 protein is CASRKTGDEQYF. In nucleotides, the CDR3 is TGCGCCAGCAGGAAGACAGGGGACGAGCAGTACTTC.

The chain is built from TRBV2 and TRBJ1-5; D is uncertain. Germline V gene data show CDR1 as SNHLY and CDR2 as FYNNEI. Trimming removed 0 bases at V and 0 bases at J, with 12 bases between. The CDR3 is 17 amino acids. CDR3 coding DNA: TGTGCCAGCAGTGAAGCGCCTTCACGGACTAGCAATCAGCCCCAGCATTTT. This codes for CASSEAPSRTSNQPQHF.